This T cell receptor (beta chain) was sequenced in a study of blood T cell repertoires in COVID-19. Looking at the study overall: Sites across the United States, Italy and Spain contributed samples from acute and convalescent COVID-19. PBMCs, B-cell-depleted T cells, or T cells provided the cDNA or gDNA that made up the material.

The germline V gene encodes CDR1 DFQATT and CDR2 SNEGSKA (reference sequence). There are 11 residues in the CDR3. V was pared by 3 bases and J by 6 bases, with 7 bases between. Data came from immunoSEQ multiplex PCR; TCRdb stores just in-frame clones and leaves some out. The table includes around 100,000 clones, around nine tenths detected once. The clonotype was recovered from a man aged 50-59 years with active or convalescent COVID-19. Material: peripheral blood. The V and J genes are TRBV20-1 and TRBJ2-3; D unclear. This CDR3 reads CSASPIDTQYF. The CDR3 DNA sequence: TGCAGTGCTAGCCCCATTGATACGCAGTATTTT.